This TCR beta chain comes out of a study of a mutant IDH1 vaccine in newly diagnosed glioma (dated by TCRdb to the early 2020s). Study-wide context: Patients received eight vaccinations in weeks 1, 3, 5, 7, 11, 15, 19 and 23, corresponding to visits V03 through V10. Six visits were used for peripheral blood collection: V03 (baseline), V05, V07, V10, V12 and V13. The roughly 33 treated patients were around 62% male and approximately 40% female, with a mean age of approximately 40 years. Longitudinal TCRB deep sequencing was performed for about 25 treated patients wherever samples were available for exploratory analyses. In the chemotherapy-containing groups, vaccination started alongside temozolomide cycles, whereas in patients who had radiotherapy alone it started 4-6 weeks after radiotherapy. Prior to enrollment, standard therapy consisting of radiotherapy alone, temozolomide alone, or radiochemotherapy with temozolomide had been administered to patients, with the combination being received by most patients. The paper's findings and limits, for the study overall: Pseudoprogression seemed to be unrelated to changes in the top peripheral T cell clonotypes found by TCRB sequencing. Immune responses induced by the vaccine were seen in around 93% of patients across multiple MHC alleles. According to the authors, sample limitations meant that analyses of patient blood samples could not be reproduced. Availability determined which PBMC samples were chosen for TCRB deep sequencing.

Note on this clone: The antigen this receptor binds is unknown. Per-base quality was not reported, and no clone a single base away is much larger than it.

The CDR1 and CDR2 encoded by the germline V gene (reference sequence) are LNHDA and SQIVND. Spanning cysteine to phenylalanine, the CDR3 consists of 15 amino acids. The entry retains the CDR3 DNA only, 45 bases that are in frame from base 1. Ends trimmed: V by 2 bases, J by 7 bases; bases unmatched to a gene: 10. Explained via the paper, the time point label denotes: week 5, during vaccination. A 20-mer mutant IDH1 peptide at 300 micrograms in Montanide made up each vaccine dose, which was injected subcutaneously together with topical imiquimod. All donors had newly diagnosed IDH1-mutant astrocytomas of WHO grade 3 or 4 that showed loss of nuclear ATRX. The samples were drawn from NOA16, a multicentre, single-arm, open-label phase I trial in Germany that tested a mutant IDH1 peptide vaccine in humans for the first time. Genomic DNA for TCRB sequencing was extracted from EDTA blood using the DNeasy Blood and Tissue Kit.

Library construction relied on the immunoSEQ multiplex PCR assay. Rearranged TCR beta chain sequences were amplified using the hsTCRB Kit according to the manufacturer's protocol. An Illumina MiSeq was used to sequence the TCRB libraries. As for the original processing: The proprietary platform of the kit vendor was used for demultiplexing, trimming and gene mapping. What TCRdb holds here is the immuneACCESS table cut down to in-frame rearrangements. Part of the clones is not present; checked against another copy, under half of the missing clones reflect an unresolved V gene, and the others are unexplained. That table is the source of V, J and clone size, and D and trimming were worked out from the DNA. The sample contains about 36,000 clones, about four fifths of them found a single time. Clones ranked in the top ten supply over 10% of the sample.

The sample was PBMCs, taken from a glioma patient whose treatment included an IDH1 peptide vaccine. The sequence derives from a man aged 45-60 years with glioma. The chain employs TRBV19 and TRBJ1-1; a stretch of 7 junction bases matches TRBD1. The bases read TGTGCCAGTAGTATAACCCCTCGGACAGGTCGTGAAGCTTTCTTT. It translates as CASSITPRTGREAFF. Extended through the reference TRBV19 and TRBJ1-1 proteins, this CDR3 yields the full variable domain: DGGITQSPKYLFRKEGQNVTLSCEQNLNHDAMYWYRQDPGQGLRLIYYSQIVNDFQKGDIAEGYSVSREKKESFPLTVTSAQKNPTAFYLCASSITPRTGREAFFGQGTRLTVV.